The sequence of this TCR beta chain was determined in a study of OX40 agonist ivuxolimab in advanced cancers. Study as a whole: Patients were infused with ivuxolimab every 2 weeks at 0.01 to 10 mg/kg. Under the entry rules, prior anti-PD-1, anti-PD-L1 or anti-CTLA-4 therapy was allowed, and about 40% had some.

As regards this clone: As yet, its antigen is unknown.

V lost 5 bases to trimming and J lost 8 bases; unmatched junction nucleotides: 13. Germline V CDR1 and CDR2: MNHEY, SMNVEV (reference sequence). CDR3 size: 16 residues. Regarding the study as a whole: Clonal expansion was seen in CD4+ and CD8+ blood T cells by week 6 at 0.1 to 3.0 mg/kg.

Generated by immunoSEQ multiplex PCR, the TCRdb table keeps only in-frame clones and is missing some. Among approximately 80,000 clones listed, 87% were seen once. The starting material was CD4+ or CD8+ T cells sorted from blood, obtained in a trial of the OX40 agonist ivuxolimab. This rearrangement joins TRBV27 to TRBJ2-1; 9 bases are a match to TRBD2. This clonotype originated in an adult with an advanced solid tumor such as melanoma, head and neck, liver or kidney cancer. This CDR3 reads CASSEGLAVSTDEQFF. The CDR3 coding sequence is TGTGCCAGCAGTGAGGGACTAGCTGTCTCCACTGATGAGCAGTTCTTC.